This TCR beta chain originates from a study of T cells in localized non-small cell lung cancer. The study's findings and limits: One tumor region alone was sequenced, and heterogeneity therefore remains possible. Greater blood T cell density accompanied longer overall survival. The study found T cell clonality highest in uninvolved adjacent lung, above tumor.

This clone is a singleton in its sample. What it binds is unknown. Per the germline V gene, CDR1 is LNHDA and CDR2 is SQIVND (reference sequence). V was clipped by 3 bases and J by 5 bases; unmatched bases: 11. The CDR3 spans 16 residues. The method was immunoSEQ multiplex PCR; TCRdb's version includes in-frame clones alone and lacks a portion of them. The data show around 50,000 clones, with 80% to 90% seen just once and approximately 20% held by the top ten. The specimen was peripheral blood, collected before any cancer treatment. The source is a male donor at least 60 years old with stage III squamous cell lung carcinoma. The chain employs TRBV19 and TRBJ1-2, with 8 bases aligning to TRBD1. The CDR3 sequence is CASSMTTGDPVYGYTF. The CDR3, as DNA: TGTGCCAGTAGTATGACGACAGGGGATCCAGTGTATGGCTACACCTTC.